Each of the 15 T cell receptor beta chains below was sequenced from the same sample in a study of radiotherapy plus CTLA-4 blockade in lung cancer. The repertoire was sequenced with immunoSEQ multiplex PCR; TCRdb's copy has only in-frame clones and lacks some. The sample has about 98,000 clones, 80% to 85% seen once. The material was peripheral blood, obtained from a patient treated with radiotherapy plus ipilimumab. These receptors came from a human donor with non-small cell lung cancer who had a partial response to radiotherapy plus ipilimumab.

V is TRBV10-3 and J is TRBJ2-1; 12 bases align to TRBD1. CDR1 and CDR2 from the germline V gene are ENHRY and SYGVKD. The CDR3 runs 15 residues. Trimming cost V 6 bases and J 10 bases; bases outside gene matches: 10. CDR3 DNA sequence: TGTGCCATCAGCCACCCGGGACAGGGGGCAGGGGAGCAGTTCTTC. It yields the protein CAISHPGQGAGEQFF.

The CDR3 DNA reads TGTGCCAGCAGCTTCCGACGGGGGGATGGCTACACCTTC. This sequence encodes CASSFRRGDGYTF. V and J are TRBV11-2 and TRBJ1-2; D may be TRBD1 (5 bases). From germline, CDR1 is SGHAT and CDR2 FQNNGV. CDR3 size: 13 residues. V lost 3 bases and J lost 6, with 11 bases in between.

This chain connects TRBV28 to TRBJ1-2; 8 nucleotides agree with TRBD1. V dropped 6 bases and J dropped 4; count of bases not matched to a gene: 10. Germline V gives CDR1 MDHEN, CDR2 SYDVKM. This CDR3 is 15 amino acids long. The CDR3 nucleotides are TGTGCCAGCAGCAATCAGGGGGCGCGTATCTATGGCTACACCTTC. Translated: CASSNQGARIYGYTF.

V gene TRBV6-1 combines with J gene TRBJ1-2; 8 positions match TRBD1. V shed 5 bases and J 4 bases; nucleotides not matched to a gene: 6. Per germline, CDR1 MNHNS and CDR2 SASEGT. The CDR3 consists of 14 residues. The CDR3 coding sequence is TGTGCCAGCAGTATAGGACAGGGCACCTATGGCTACACCTTC. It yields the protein CASSIGQGTYGYTF.

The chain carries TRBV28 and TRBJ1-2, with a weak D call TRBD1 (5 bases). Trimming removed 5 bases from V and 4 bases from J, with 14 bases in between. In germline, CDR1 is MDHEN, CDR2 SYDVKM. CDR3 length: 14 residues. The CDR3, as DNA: TGTGCCAGCAGTGGCTTCGGGGGAGGCTATGGCTACACCTTC. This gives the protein CASSGFGGGYGYTF.

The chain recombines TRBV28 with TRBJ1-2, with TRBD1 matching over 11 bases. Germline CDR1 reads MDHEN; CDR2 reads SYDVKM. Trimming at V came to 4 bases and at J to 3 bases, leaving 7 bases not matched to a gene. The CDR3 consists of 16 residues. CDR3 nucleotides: TGTGCCAGCAGTTCGCCGTGGGGACAGGGGGACTATGGCTACACCTTC. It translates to CASSSPWGQGDYGYTF.

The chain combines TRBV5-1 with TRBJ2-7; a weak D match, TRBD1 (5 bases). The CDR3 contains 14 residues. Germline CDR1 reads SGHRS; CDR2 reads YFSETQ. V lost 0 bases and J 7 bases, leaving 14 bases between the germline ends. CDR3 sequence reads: CASSLAEGVGEQYF. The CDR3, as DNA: TGCGCCAGCAGCTTGGCCGAAGGGGTGGGAGAGCAGTACTTC.

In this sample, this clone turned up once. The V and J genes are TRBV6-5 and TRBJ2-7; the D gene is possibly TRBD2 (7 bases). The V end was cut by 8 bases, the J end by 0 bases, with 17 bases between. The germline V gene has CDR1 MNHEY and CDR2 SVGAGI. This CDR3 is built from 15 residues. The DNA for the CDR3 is TGTGCCAGCCCAGAGGGGGGGCCTGCCTCCTACGAGCAGTACTTC. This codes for CASPEGGPASYEQYF.

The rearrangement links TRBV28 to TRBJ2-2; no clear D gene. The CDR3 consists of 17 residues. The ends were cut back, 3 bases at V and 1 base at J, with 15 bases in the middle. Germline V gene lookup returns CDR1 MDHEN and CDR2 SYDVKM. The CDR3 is CASSFSYPRENTGELFF. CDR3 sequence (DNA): TGTGCCAGCAGTTTCTCGTATCCCCGCGAGAACACCGGGGAGCTGTTTTTT.

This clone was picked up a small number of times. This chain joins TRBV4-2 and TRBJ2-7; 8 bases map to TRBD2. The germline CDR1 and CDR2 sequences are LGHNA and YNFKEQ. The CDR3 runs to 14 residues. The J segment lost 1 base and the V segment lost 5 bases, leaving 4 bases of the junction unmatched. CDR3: CASSSGLGSYEQYF. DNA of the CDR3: TGTGCCAGCAGCTCGGGACTAGGTTCCTACGAGCAGTACTTC.

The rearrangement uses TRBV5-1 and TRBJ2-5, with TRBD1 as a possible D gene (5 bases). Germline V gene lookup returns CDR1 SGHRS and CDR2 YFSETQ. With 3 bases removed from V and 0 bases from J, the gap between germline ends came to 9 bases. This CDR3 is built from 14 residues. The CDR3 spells CASSSRQNQETQYF. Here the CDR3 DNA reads TGCGCCAGCAGCTCCCGACAGAACCAAGAGACCCAGTACTTC.

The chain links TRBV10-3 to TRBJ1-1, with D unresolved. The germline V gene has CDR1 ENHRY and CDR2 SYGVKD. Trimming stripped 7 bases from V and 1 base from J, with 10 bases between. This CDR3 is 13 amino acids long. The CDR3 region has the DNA TGTGCCATCATCCCCACACCGAACACTGAAGCTTTCTTT. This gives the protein CAIIPTPNTEAFF.

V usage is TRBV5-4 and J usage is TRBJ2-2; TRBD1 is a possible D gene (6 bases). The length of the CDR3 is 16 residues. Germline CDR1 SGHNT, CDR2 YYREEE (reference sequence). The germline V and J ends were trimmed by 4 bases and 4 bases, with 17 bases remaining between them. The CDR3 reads CASSRRKQGSTGELFF. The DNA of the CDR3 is TGTGCCAGCAGCCGACGGAAACAGGGTAGCACCGGGGAGCTGTTTTTT.

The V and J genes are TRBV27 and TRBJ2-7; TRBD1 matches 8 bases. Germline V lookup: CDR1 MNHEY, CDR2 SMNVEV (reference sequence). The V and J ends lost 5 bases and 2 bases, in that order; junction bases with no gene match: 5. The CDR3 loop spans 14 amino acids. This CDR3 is CASSRDRIPYEQYF. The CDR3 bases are TGTGCCAGCAGTCGGGACAGGATCCCCTACGAGCAGTACTTC.

CDR3 in DNA: TGTGCCAGCAGCCCGGATTGGGTAGCGGGACCCCCGACCCAGTACTTC. Protein product: CASSPDWVAGPPTQYF. The V call is TRBV5-4, the J call TRBJ2-5, with TRBD2 matching over 8 bases. This CDR3 has 16 amino acids. The J segment lost 7 bases and the V segment lost 4 bases, leaving 15 bases of the junction unmatched. The germline V gene has CDR1 SGHNT and CDR2 YYREEE (reference sequence).